This T cell receptor (beta chain) comes out of a study of cytomegalovirus exposure and HLA in healthy donors. The PCR used 60 Vbeta and 13 Jbeta primers. The protocol was immunoSEQ multiplex PCR, while the TCRdb copy is restricted to in-frame clones and leaves out a portion. The sample yields 95,000 to 100,000 clones, roughly a tenth seen once. Looked up from germline, CDR1 is SNHLY and CDR2 is FYNNEI. This CDR3 has 16 residues. V gave up 1 base and J gave up 2 bases, with 9 bases separating them. The V and J genes are TRBV2 and TRBJ1-6, with D perhaps TRBD1 (6 bases). This receptor was identified in a man in his fifties in good health and CMV-seropositive. The sequencing sample was made of PBMCs. The CDR3, as DNA: TGTGCCAGCAGTGAAGTCGGGACAACCTATAATTCACCCCTCCACTTT. Protein product: CASSEVGTTYNSPLHF.